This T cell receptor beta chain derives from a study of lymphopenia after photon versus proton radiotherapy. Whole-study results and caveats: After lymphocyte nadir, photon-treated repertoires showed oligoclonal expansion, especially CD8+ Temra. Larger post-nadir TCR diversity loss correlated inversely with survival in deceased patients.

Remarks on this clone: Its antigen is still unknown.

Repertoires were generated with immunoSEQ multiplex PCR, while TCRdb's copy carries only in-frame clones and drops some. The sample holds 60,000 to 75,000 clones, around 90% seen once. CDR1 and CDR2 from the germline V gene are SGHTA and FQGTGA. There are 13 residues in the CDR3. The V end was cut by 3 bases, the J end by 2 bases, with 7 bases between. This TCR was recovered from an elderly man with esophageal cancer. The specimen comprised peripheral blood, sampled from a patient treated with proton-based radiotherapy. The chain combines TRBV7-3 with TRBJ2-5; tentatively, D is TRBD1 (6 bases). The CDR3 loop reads CASSLDRQETQYF. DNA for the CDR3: TGTGCCAGCAGCTTGGACAGACAAGAGACCCAGTACTTC. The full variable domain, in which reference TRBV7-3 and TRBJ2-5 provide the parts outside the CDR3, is GAGVSQTPSNKVTEKGKYVELRCDPISGHTALYWYRQSLGQGPEFLIYFQGTGAADDSGLPNDRFFAVRPEGSVSTLKIQRTERGDSAVYLCASSLDRQETQYFGPGTRLLVL.